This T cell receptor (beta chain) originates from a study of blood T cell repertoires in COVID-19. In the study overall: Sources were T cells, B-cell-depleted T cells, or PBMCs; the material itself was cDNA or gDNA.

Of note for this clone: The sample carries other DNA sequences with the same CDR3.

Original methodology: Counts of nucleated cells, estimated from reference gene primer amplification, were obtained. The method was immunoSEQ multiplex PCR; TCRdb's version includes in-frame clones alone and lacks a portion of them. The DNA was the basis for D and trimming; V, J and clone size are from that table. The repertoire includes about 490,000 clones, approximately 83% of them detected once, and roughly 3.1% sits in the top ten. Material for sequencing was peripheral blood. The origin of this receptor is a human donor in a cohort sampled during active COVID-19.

This CDR3 reads CASSLRDRNSPLHF. The CDR3 DNA follows: TGTGCCAGCAGCTTGAGGGACAGGAATTCACCCCTCCACTTT. This chain links TRBV5-6 with TRBJ1-6, with 8 bases matching TRBD1. Germline V gene data show CDR1 as SGHDT and CDR2 as YYEEEE. V shed 1 base, J shed 7 bases, and the junction held 1 base outside the gene matches. The CDR3 consists of 14 residues. Combining the CDR3 with reference TRBV5-6 and TRBJ1-6 gives the whole variable domain DAGVTQSPTHLIKTRGQQVTLRCSPKSGHDTVSWYQQALGQGPQFIFQYYEEEERQRGNFPDRFSGHQFPNYSSELNVNALLLGDSALYLCASSLRDRNSPLHFGNGTRLTVT.